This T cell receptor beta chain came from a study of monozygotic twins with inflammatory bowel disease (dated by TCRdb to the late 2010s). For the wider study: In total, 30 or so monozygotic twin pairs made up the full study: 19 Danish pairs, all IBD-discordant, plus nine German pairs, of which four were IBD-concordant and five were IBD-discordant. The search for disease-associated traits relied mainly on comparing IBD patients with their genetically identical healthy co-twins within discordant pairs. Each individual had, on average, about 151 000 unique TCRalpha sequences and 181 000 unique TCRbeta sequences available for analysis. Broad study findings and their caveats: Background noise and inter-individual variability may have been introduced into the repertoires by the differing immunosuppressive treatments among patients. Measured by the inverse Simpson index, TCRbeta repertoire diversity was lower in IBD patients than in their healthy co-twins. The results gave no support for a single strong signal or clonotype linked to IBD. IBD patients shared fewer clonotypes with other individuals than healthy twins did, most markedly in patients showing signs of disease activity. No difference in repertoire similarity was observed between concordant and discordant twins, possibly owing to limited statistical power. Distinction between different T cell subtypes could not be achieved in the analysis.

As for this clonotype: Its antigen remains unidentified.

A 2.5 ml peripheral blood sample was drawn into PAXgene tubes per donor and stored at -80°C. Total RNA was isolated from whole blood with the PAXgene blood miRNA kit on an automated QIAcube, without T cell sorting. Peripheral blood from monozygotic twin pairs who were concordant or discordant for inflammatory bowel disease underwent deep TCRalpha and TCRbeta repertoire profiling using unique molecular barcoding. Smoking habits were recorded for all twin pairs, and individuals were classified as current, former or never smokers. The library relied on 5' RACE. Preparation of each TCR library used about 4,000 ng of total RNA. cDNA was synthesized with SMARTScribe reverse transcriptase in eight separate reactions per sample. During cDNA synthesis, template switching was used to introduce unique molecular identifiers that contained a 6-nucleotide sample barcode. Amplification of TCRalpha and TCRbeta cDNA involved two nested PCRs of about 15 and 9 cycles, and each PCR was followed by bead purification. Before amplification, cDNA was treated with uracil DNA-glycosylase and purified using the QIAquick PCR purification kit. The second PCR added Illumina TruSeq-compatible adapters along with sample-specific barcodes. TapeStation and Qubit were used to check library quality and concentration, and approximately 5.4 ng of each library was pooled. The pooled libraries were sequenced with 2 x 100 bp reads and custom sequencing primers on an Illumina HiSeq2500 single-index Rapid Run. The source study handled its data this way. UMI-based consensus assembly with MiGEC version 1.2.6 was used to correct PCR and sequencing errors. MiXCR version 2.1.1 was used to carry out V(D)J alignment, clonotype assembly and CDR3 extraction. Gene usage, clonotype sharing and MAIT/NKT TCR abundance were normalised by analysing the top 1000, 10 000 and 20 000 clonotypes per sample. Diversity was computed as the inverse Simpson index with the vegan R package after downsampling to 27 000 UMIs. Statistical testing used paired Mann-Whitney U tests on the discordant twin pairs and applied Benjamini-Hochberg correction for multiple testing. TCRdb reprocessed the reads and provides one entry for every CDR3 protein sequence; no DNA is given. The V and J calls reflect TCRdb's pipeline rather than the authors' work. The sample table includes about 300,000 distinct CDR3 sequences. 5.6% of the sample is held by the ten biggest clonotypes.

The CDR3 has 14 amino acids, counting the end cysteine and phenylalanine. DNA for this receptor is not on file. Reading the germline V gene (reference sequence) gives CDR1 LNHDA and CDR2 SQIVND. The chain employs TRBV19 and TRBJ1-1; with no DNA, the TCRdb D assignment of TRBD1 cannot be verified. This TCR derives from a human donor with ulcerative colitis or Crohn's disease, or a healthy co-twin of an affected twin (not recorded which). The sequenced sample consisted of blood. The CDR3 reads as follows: CASSFDRENTEAFF.